These T cell receptor beta chains were read from a single sample in a study of blood T cell repertoires in COVID-19. Clones were sequenced by immunoSEQ multiplex PCR, and TCRdb holds only the in-frame ones, with some missing. The sample shows about 190,000 clones, 88% of them seen only once. Sequenced: peripheral blood. Source of these receptors: a man aged 25 to 45 with acute or convalescent COVID-19. Each CDR3 is given with its conserved first and last residue. The D gene is left open where the match is weak. Clone sizes are given selectively: once, few, many, or a class where the clone is expanded.

TRBJ2-3	-	TRBD1	TRBV29-1	TGCAGCGTTGTCGCGCCGGACAGGGGAAATACGCAGTATTTT	CSVVAPDRGNTQYF
TRBJ2-7	-	-	TRBV11-3	TGTGCCAGCAGGGACACAACCTACGAGCAGTACTTC	CASRDTTYEQYF
TRBJ2-7	-	TRBD2	TRBV7-9	TGTGCCAGCAGCTCGGGGTGGACAGGGAGTAGCGGGAGGGGGTACGAGCAGTACTTC	CASSSGWTGSSGRGYEQYF
TRBJ2-3	-	-	TRBV6-5	TGTGCCAGCAAGAGTCCTTCAGATACGCAGTATTTT	CASKSPSDTQYF
TRBJ2-7	-	TRBD1	TRBV19	TGTGCCAGTAGTATAGACCTCCGGGACAGGGGATCAGAGCAGTACTTC	CASSIDLRDRGSEQYF
TRBJ2-2	-	TRBD1	TRBV5-1	TGCGCCAGCACCCAGGGGGACAGGCCTAACACCGGGGAGCTGTTTTTT	CASTQGDRPNTGELFF
TRBJ1-1	-	TRBD1	TRBV9	TGTGCCAGCAGCCCGATCACAGGGGCGGCTCATGAAGCTTTCTTT	CASSPITGAAHEAFF
TRBJ1-3	-	TRBD1	TRBV5-8	TGTGCCAGCAGCTTGGGACAGGGGGCAGTATTCTCTGGAAACACCATATATTTT	CASSLGQGAVFSGNTIYF
TRBJ2-2	-	-	TRBV11-1	TGTGCCAGCAGCTCCCAACAGGGATTTAACACCGGGGAGCTGTTTTTT	CASSSQQGFNTGELFF
TRBJ2-1	-	-	TRBV9	TGTGCCAGCAGCGTATCTAGCCGTGGCAATGAGCAGTTCTTC	CASSVSSRGNEQFF
TRBJ2-4	-	TRBD2	TRBV13	TGTGCCACCAAACGAGCGGGGGCGGGCAAAAACATTCAGTACTTC	CATKRAGAGKNIQYF
TRBJ1-6	-	-	TRBV5-6	TGTGCCAGCAGCTTGACAGCCGCTCCCTATAATTCACCCCTCCACTTT	CASSLTAAPYNSPLHF
TRBJ2-2	-	TRBD1	TRBV30	TGTGCCTGGAGTGAACCCTTCACAGGGGCAAAGACCGGGGAGCTGTTTTTT	CAWSEPFTGAKTGELFF
TRBJ2-1	-	TRBD2	TRBV28	TGTGCCAGCAGACTAGCGGGAGGAGGAAATGAGCAGTTCTTC	CASRLAGGGNEQFF
TRBJ2-1	-	-	TRBV6-5	TGTGCCAGCAAGCTGGGGGGATTTGGGGACAATGAGCAGTTCTTC	CASKLGGFGDNEQFF
TRBJ2-5	-	-	TRBV7-7	TGTGCTAGCAGCTTCCGGGGGGAGACCCAGTACTTC	CASSFRGETQYF
TRBJ1-4	-	TRBD1	TRBV3-1/TRBV3-2	TGTGCCAGCAGCCAGCGGGACAGGGGAGACAATGAAAAACTGTTTTTT	CASSQRDRGDNEKLFF
TRBJ2-7	-	TRBD2	TRBV7-8	TGTGCCAGCAGCTTTCCTAGCGGGGGGGACAACGAGCAGTACTTC	CASSFPSGGDNEQYF
TRBJ2-7	-	-	TRBV6-2/TRBV6-3	TGTGCCAGCAGTTACAGGGGGAGCGTCTCCTACGAGCAGTACTTC	CASSYRGSVSYEQYF
TRBJ2-1	-	TRBD2	TRBV12-3/TRBV12-4	TGTGCCAGCCGGGAGGTGATCAATGAGCAGTTCTTC	CASREVINEQFF
TRBJ2-4	-	-	TRBV19	TGTGCCAGTAGTATCTTTGAAAACATTCAGTACTTC	CASSIFENIQYF
TRBJ2-1	-	-	TRBV4-2	TGTGCCAGCAGCCAAGATCGCTACGGCTCCTACAATGAGCAGTTCTTC	CASSQDRYGSYNEQFF
TRBJ1-1	-	-	TRBV7-8	TGTGCCAGCAGCTTAGGGGGGGGACGGAGGACTGAAGCTTTCTTT	CASSLGGGRRTEAFF
TRBJ2-3	-	TRBD2	TRBV27	TGTGCCAGCAGTTTATGGGGGGGGATAGATACGCAGTATTTT	CASSLWGGIDTQYF
TRBJ2-1	once	-	TRBV7-9	TGTGCCAGCAGCTTACATCCCTGGGCTGCAAGCTCCTACAATGAGCAGTTCTTC	CASSLHPWAASSYNEQFF
TRBJ2-5	-	-	TRBV7-3	TGTGCCAGCAGCTTAACGGGGGCAGGGGTTACGGAGACCCAGTACTTC	CASSLTGAGVTETQYF
TRBJ1-1	-	-	TRBV11-3	TGTGCCAGCAGTCCTACCCGTAACACTGAAGCTTTCTTT	CASSPTRNTEAFF
TRBJ2-1	-	TRBD1	TRBV14	TGTGCCAGCAGCCAAGCCGGGACAGGGAGATACAATGAGCAGTTCTTC	CASSQAGTGRYNEQFF
TRBJ1-2	-	TRBD1	TRBV28	TGTGCCATCCTCCGACAGGGGGCAAACTATGGCTACACCTTC	CAILRQGANYGYTF
TRBJ2-2	-	TRBD2	TRBV7-2	TGTGCCAGCAGTCCTGGACTAGACACCGGGGAGCTGTTTTTT	CASSPGLDTGELFF
TRBJ1-2	-	TRBD1	TRBV19	TGTGCCAGTAGTATGAGACAGGGAGTTGGCTACACCTTC	CASSMRQGVGYTF
TRBJ1-2	-	-	TRBV6-4	TGTGCCAGCAGCCGGGACTCCCGGCGAAATGGCTACACCTTC	CASSRDSRRNGYTF
TRBJ2-2	-	-	TRBV3-1/TRBV3-2	TGTGCCAGCAGCCGGGGACAAATCAACACCGGGGAGCTGTTTTTT	CASSRGQINTGELFF
TRBJ1-3	-	-	TRBV5-4	TGTGCCAGCAGCTTGCAGGGTACTGGAAACACCATATATTTT	CASSLQGTGNTIYF
TRBJ2-7	-	-	TRBV28	TGTGCCAGCAGTTTGCCCGGTCTGATTAGCGAGCAGTACTTC	CASSLPGLISEQYF
TRBJ2-7	-	-	TRBV28	TGTGCCAGCAGTTTGTTTCAGGTTGGCCACGAGCAGTACTTC	CASSLFQVGHEQYF
TRBJ2-1	-	-	TRBV29-1	TGCAGCGTTGAAGAACAGGGTATCGATGAGCAGTTCTTC	CSVEEQGIDEQFF
TRBJ2-7	few	-	TRBV4-1	TGCGCCAGCAGCCAAGTTCTGGGCAACGAGCAGTACTTC	CASSQVLGNEQYF
TRBJ1-1	-	-	TRBV10-2	TGCGCCAGCTCACAGGCGAGGAACACTGAAGCTTTCTTT	CASSQARNTEAFF
TRBJ1-1	few	-	TRBV12-3/TRBV12-4	TGTGCCAGCAGTAGACAGAGTCCTGAAGCTTTCTTT	CASSRQSPEAFF
TRBJ1-4	-	-	TRBV6-6	TGTGCCAGCACTTCTCGGACAGAGAATGAAAAACTGTTTTTT	CASTSRTENEKLFF
TRBJ1-4	-	-	TRBV7-8	TGTGCCAGCAGCCCCGCAAGGAGTATGGCTAATGAAAAACTGTTTTTT	CASSPARSMANEKLFF
TRBJ2-5	-	-	TRBV4-1	TGCGCCAGCAGCCAAGCCCCCCAGGGCATGGAGACCCAGTACTTC	CASSQAPQGMETQYF
TRBJ2-5	-	-	TRBV28	TGTGCCAGCAGTTTAGGAGGGACGAGGGAGACCCAGTACTTC	CASSLGGTRETQYF
TRBJ2-3	-	TRBD1	TRBV9	TGTGCCAGCAGCGGATGGACAGGGACGGGGGATACGCAGTATTTT	CASSGWTGTGDTQYF
TRBJ2-7	-	-	TRBV6-5	TGTGCCAGCGACCCCTCCGGGGGGCTAACCTACGAGCAGTACTTC	CASDPSGGLTYEQYF